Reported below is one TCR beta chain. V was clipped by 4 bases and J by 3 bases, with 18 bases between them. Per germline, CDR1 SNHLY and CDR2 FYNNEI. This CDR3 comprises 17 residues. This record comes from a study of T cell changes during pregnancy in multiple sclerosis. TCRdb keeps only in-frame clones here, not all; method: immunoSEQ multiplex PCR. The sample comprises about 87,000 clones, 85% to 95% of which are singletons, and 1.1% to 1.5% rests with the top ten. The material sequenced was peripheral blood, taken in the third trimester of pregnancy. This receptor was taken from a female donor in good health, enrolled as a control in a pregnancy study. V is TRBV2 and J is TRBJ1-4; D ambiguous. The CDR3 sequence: CASSAPSLRGANEKLFF. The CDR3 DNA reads TGTGCCAGCAGTGCCCCCTCTCTGCGCGGAGCTAATGAAAAACTGTTTTTT. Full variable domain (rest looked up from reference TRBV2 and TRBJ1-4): EPEVTQTPSHQVTQMGQEVILRCVPISNHLYFYWYRQILGQKVEFLVSFYNNEISEKSEIFDDQFSVERPDGSNFTLKIRSTKLEDSAMYFCASSAPSLRGANEKLFFGSGTQLSVL.